One sample yielded the 19 T cell receptor beta chains listed below, sequenced in a study of blood T cell repertoires in COVID-19. Data came from immunoSEQ multiplex PCR; TCRdb stores just in-frame clones and leaves some out. The sample contains roughly 99,000 clones, 80% of which appear only once. Sequenced material: peripheral blood. All receptors derive from a man in his 70s with acute or convalescent COVID-19.

CDR3: CASIRRGRGYGYTF. For the CDR3, the DNA is TGTGCCAGCATCCGCAGGGGGCGCGGGTATGGCTACACCTTC. V gene TRBV6-5 combines with J gene TRBJ1-2; 8 positions agree with TRBD1. Germline V CDR1 and CDR2: MNHEY, SVGAGI. With V trimmed by 7 bases and J by 5 bases, 9 bases remained unmatched. This CDR3 has 14 residues.

The CDR3 DNA reads TGTGCCAGTAGACGGCGCGGGGTCAATCAGCCCCAGCATTTT. The encoded protein is CASRRRGVNQPQHF. This rearrangement joins TRBV19 to TRBJ1-5; D is unresolved. CDR3 length: 14 amino acids. Germline V lookup: CDR1 LNHDA, CDR2 SQIVND (reference sequence). V lost 6 bases, J lost 3 bases, and 12 bases lay in between.

This chain joins TRBV18 and TRBJ1-6; 9 bases fit TRBD1. V was clipped by 6 bases and J by 9 bases; unmatched bases: 6. The CDR3 contains 14 residues. Germline CDR1 reads KGHSH; CDR2 reads LQKENI. Written as DNA, the CDR3 is TGTGCCAGCTCGACGGGACAGGGTAGTTCACCCCTCCACTTT. Translated: CASSTGQGSSPLHF.

As regards this clone: An end of the junction differs from the germline gene, which may be a read error. The genes are TRBV11-3 and TRBJ2-3, with TRBD2 matching over 8 bases. This CDR3 contains 17 residues. Germline lookup yields CDR1 SGHNT and CDR2 YENEEA. The CDR3 DNA reads as TGTGCCAGCCGCTTCGCCGGCGGGGGCGGGGGGCCAGATACGCAGTATTTT. Translation: CASRFAGGGGGPDTQYF.

The chain recombines TRBV7-9 with TRBJ1-2, with 9 nucleotides matching TRBD1. With 3 bases clipped from V and 2 bases from J, the junction kept 4 bases outside the gene matches. CDR3 length equals 15 residues. CDR1 is SEHNR and CDR2 is FQNEAQ in the germline V gene (reference sequence). The CDR3 reads CASSFTGTGNYGYTF. CDR3 nucleotides: TGTGCCAGCAGCTTTACCGGGACAGGGAACTATGGCTACACCTTC.

This CDR3 reads CASADTSSGNTIYF. CDR3 coding DNA: TGCGCCAGCGCCGACACGAGCTCTGGAAACACCATATATTTT. The J gene is TRBJ1-3, the V gene TRBV5-1; unclear D gene. In germline, CDR1 is SGHRS, CDR2 YFSETQ. V gave up 7 bases and J gave up 0 bases, with 11 bases separating them. There are 14 residues in the CDR3.

The chain couples TRBV19 to TRBJ2-3; 12 nucleotides agree with TRBD1. This CDR3 spans 15 amino acids. V lost 8 bases, J lost 2 bases, and 5 bases stayed unmatched. Per germline, CDR1 LNHDA and CDR2 SQIVND (reference sequence). The CDR3, as DNA: TGTGCCAGTTCCGGGACAGGGGGCCCCACAGATACGCAGTATTTT. This encodes CASSGTGGPTDTQYF. Complete variable domain (other parts from reference TRBV19 and TRBJ2-3): DGGITQSPKYLFRKEGQNVTLSCEQNLNHDAMYWYRQDPGQGLRLIYYSQIVNDFQKGDIAEGYSVSREKKESFPLTVTSAQKNPTAFYLCASSGTGGPTDTQYFGPGTRLTVL.

This clone was counted between two and nine times. This chain uses TRBV12-5 with TRBJ1-5, with 10 bases matching TRBD1. This CDR3 is built from 19 residues. The J segment lost 0 bases and the V segment lost 0 bases, leaving 8 bases of the junction unmatched. Germline V gene sequence: CDR1 LGHNT, CDR2 FRNRAP. CDR3 DNA: TGTGCTAGTGGTTTGGTACAGGGGACAGGGGCCCTTAGCAATCAGCCCCAGCATTTT. It translates to CASGLVQGTGALSNQPQHF.

The chain links TRBV27 to TRBJ1-6, with D possibly TRBD1 on 5 matching bases. Between the trimmed V and J ends, which lost 5 bases and 12 bases, there was a span of 11 bases. The CDR3 loop spans 12 amino acids. Per the germline V gene, CDR1 is MNHEY and CDR2 is SMNVEV (reference sequence). The CDR3 region is CASSNRGQPLHF. In DNA form, the CDR3 reads TGTGCCAGCAGTAACCGCGGACAACCCCTCCACTTT.

In the case of this clone: This sample includes further DNA sequences coding for the same CDR3. The rearrangement links TRBV24-1 to TRBJ2-3; D is possibly TRBD1 (7 bases). V lost 4 bases, J lost 3 bases, and 10 bases lay in between. CDR3 length: 14 residues. Germline lookup yields CDR1 KGHDR and CDR2 SFDVKD. As DNA, the CDR3 is TGTGCCACCAGTGAGTCAGGGGGGACAGATACGCAGTATTTT. This sequence encodes CATSESGGTDTQYF.

The chain recombines TRBV5-8 with TRBJ1-2; 9 nucleotides align to TRBD1. The CDR3 totals 13 residues. Germline CDR1 reads SGHTS; CDR2 reads YDEGEE. Losses at the gene ends were 3 bases for V and 8 bases for J; bases not matched to a gene: 5. The CDR3 loop reads CASSYGQGWGYTF. DNA of the CDR3: TGTGCCAGCAGCTATGGACAGGGGTGGGGCTACACCTTC.

The chain combines TRBV5-1 with TRBJ2-7, with D maybe TRBD1 (7 bases). CDR3 length: 13 residues. Looked up from germline, CDR1 is SGHRS and CDR2 is YFSETQ. Between the trimmed V and J ends, which lost 4 bases and 3 bases, there was a span of 11 bases. CDR3: CASSAGQNYEQYF. DNA of the CDR3: TGCGCCAGCAGCGCGGGACAGAACTACGAGCAGTACTTC.

This chain links TRBV12-5 with TRBJ1-3; D not certain. CDR1 is LGHNT and CDR2 is FRNRAP in the germline V gene. The CDR3 totals 14 residues. V lost 1 base and J lost 0, with 4 bases in between. The CDR3 DNA follows: TGTGCTAGTGGTTTGGGCAGCTCTGGAAACACCATATATTTT. Translation: CASGLGSSGNTIYF. Supplemented by reference TRBV12-5 and TRBJ1-3, the full variable domain reads DARVTQTPRHKVTEMGQEVTMRCQPILGHNTVFWYRQTMMQGLELLAYFRNRAPLDDSGMPKDRFSAEMPDATLATLKIQPSEPRDSAVYFCASGLGSSGNTIYFGEGSWLTVV.

The chain employs TRBV6-6 and TRBJ1-5; 7 bases are shared with TRBD1. Per germline, CDR1 MNHNY and CDR2 SVGAGI (reference sequence). V shed 2 bases, J shed 6 bases, and the junction held 7 bases outside the gene matches. This CDR3 contains 15 residues. CDR3 sequence: CASSYTGTVSQPQHF. As DNA, the CDR3 is TGTGCCAGCAGTTACACAGGGACAGTTAGTCAGCCCCAGCATTTT.

The chain couples TRBV7-9 to TRBJ1-2; 9 bases are a match to TRBD1. The CDR3 extends over 14 amino acids. With 5 bases clipped from V and 4 bases from J, the junction kept 5 bases outside the gene matches. Germline lookup yields CDR1 SEHNR and CDR2 FQNEAQ (reference sequence). The CDR3 nucleotides are TGTGCCAGCAGCCGACAGGGGGAATCCTATGGCTACACCTTC. It yields the protein CASSRQGESYGYTF.

V gene TRBV6-5 combines with J gene TRBJ1-1, with D perhaps TRBD1 (6 bases). CDR1 MNHEY and CDR2 SVGAGI come from the germline V gene. This CDR3 comprises 13 residues. V shed 7 bases and J shed 1 base, with 10 bases lying between them. The CDR3: CASIVDRNTEAFF. The CDR3 DNA reads as TGTGCCAGCATTGTGGACAGGAACACTGAAGCTTTCTTT.

V gene TRBV6-1 combines with J gene TRBJ1-2; TRBD1 matches at 7 bases. V lost 5 bases, J lost 8 bases, and 14 bases stayed unmatched. CDR3 length equals 15 residues. CDR1 is MNHNS and CDR2 is SASEGT in the germline V gene. CDR3 DNA sequence: TGTGCCAGCAGTCTCCCGGGCACAGGGGAAGGCGGCTACACCTTC. It specifies CASSLPGTGEGGYTF.

This clone has at least ten counts. The chain has TRBV7-9 and TRBJ1-5, with D possibly matching TRBD1 (5 bases). The CDR3 runs to 14 residues. Germline values: CDR1 SEHNR, CDR2 FQNEAQ (reference sequence). The V end lost 5 bases, the J end lost 5 bases, and 13 bases lay between the germline ends. CDR3 in amino acids: CASSPGTWDQPQHF. In DNA, the CDR3 is TGTGCCAGCAGCCCCGGGACTTGGGATCAGCCCCAGCATTTT.

This rearrangement joins TRBV7-3 to TRBJ2-7, with D possibly being TRBD2 (6 bases). Germline V gene lookup returns CDR1 SGHTA and CDR2 FQGTGA. Trimming stripped 3 bases from V and 5 bases from J, with 17 bases between. This CDR3 is 15 amino acids long. The CDR3 sequence is CASSLPGSGSDEQYF. CDR3 nucleotide sequence: TGTGCCAGCAGCTTGCCCGGGAGTGGCTCGGACGAGCAGTACTTC. The variable domain in full, with the rest retrieved from reference TRBV7-3 and TRBJ2-7, is GAGVSQTPSNKVTEKGKYVELRCDPISGHTALYWYRQSLGQGPEFLIYFQGTGAADDSGLPNDRFFAVRPEGSVSTLKIQRTERGDSAVYLCASSLPGSGSDEQYFGPGTRLTVT.